The T cell receptor (beta chain) described here comes from a study of CD8 T cells in ankylosing spondylitis. Study-wide results and limits: Seven to nine highly homologous variants made up a TCR beta motif that seemed to typify ankylosing spondylitis blood. Disease-linked clones, CD8+, were relatively rare in peripheral blood.

Points on this clonotype: Its antigen remains unknown.

TCRdb reprocessed the 5' RACE reads with MiXCR, giving one entry per CDR3 protein. The sample holds 650,000 to 800,000 distinct CDR3 sequences; 19% are singletons and the top ten take 15% to 20%. Material for sequencing was blood, either unsorted or a sorted T cell fraction (not recorded which). The receptor was derived from a male donor with ankylosing spondylitis.

The CDR3, as DNA: TGTGCCAGCAGCTACCTAGCGGAAGGAGCCTACAATGAGCAGTTCTTC. It translates to CASSYLAEGAYNEQFF. The chain carries TRBV6-2 or TRBV6-3 and TRBJ2-1, with 7 bases matching TRBD2. The CDR3 sequence is 16 residues long. CDR1 and CDR2 (germline): MNHEY, SVGEGT. V shed 6 bases, J shed 2 bases, and the junction held 10 bases outside the gene matches.